The next 15 T cell receptor beta chains were all read from a single sample in a study of blood T cell repertoires in COVID-19. TCRdb keeps only in-frame clones here, not all; method: immunoSEQ multiplex PCR. The data contain about 330,000 clones, approximately 88% of them singletons. The source material was peripheral blood. The receptors originated from a man between 25 and 39 years old with COVID-19, enrolled during active disease.

The V and J genes are TRBV3-1 (or the pseudogene TRBV3-2) and TRBJ1-5; 12 bases match TRBD1. Unmatched junction bases numbered 15, after V lost 6 bases and J lost 3 bases. The CDR3 spans 19 residues. The V gene's germline CDR1 is LGHDT and CDR2 YNNKEL (reference sequence). This CDR3 is CASSKSGTGGNGPNQPQHF. CDR3 nucleotides: TGTGCCAGCAGTAAGTCCGGGACAGGGGGCAACGGCCCCAATCAGCCCCAGCATTTT.

The chain links TRBV27 to TRBJ1-2, with TRBD1 as a possible D gene (6 bases). Germline V CDR1 and CDR2: MNHEY, SMNVEV (reference sequence). There are 12 residues in the CDR3. V gave up 5 bases and J gave up 8 bases, with 12 bases separating them. This CDR3 is CASSPTGYGYTF. CDR3 in DNA: TGTGCCAGCAGTCCCACAGGGTACGGCTACACCTTC.

The V call is TRBV19, the J call TRBJ1-1; D gene ambiguous. Germline loops: CDR1 LNHDA, CDR2 SQIVND (reference sequence). CDR3 length equals 13 residues. Trimming removed 3 bases from V and 1 base from J, with 6 bases in between. CDR3 amino acids: CASSIEGNTEAFF. The DNA of the CDR3 is TGTGCCAGTAGTATCGAGGGGAACACTGAAGCTTTCTTT.

This clone was picked up many times. This chain links TRBV4-1 with TRBJ2-3; D possibly corresponds to TRBD2 (5 bases). V was trimmed by 2 bases and J by 2 bases, leaving 14 bases between them. This CDR3 is 16 amino acids long. The germline V gene encodes CDR1 MGHRA and CDR2 YSYEKL. The CDR3 DNA follows: TGCGCCAGCAGCCAAACAAGGGAGATTATCACAGATACGCAGTATTTT. Amino acid sequence: CASSQTREIITDTQYF.

The chain employs TRBV5-1 and TRBJ1-1; unclear D gene. The V end was cut by 3 bases, the J end by 2 bases, with 11 bases between. This CDR3 contains 14 residues. CDR1 and CDR2 (germline): SGHRS, YFSETQ. CDR3 in amino acids: CASSSRRSNTEAFF. DNA of the CDR3: TGCGCCAGCAGCTCTAGGCGGTCTAACACTGAAGCTTTCTTT.

This rearrangement joins TRBV21-1 to TRBJ2-2; the table's TRBD1 call for D was not verified on the DNA. TRBV21-1 is tagged as a pseudogene. CDR3 length: 21 amino acids. CDR3: CASSKNKPRLGQGHNPGELFF. For the CDR3, the DNA is TGTGCCAGCAGCAAAAATAAACCTCGCTTGGGGCAGGGCCATAACCCTGGGGAGCTGTTTTTT.

V and J are TRBV9 and TRBJ2-7; 8 positions agree with TRBD1. This CDR3 comprises 15 residues. The V gene end was trimmed by 4 bases and the J gene end by 3 bases; junction bases not matched to a gene: 9. Germline-derived CDR1 and CDR2 are SGDLS and YYNGEE. Here the CDR3 reads CASSPRPGQDYEQYF. The CDR3 nucleotides are TGTGCCAGCAGCCCCCGCCCGGGACAGGACTACGAGCAGTACTTC.

The rearrangement uses TRBV27 and TRBJ1-5; TRBD1 matches 7 bases. Germline CDR1 reads MNHEY; CDR2 reads SMNVEV (reference sequence). This CDR3 is 14 amino acids long. Losses at the gene ends were 3 bases for V and 8 bases for J; bases not matched to a gene: 7. CDR3 protein: CASSFLKGAEPQHF. The CDR3 DNA follows: TGTGCCAGCAGTTTTCTCAAGGGGGCTGAGCCCCAGCATTTT.

The CDR3 sequence: CASSLVSGYNQPQHF. For the CDR3, the DNA is TGTGCCAGCAGCTTAGTGTCAGGGTACAATCAGCCCCAGCATTTT. The gene calls are TRBV7-8 and TRBJ1-5; TRBD1 is a possible D gene (5 bases). CDR1 and CDR2 (germline): SGHVS, FQNEAQ. Trimming stripped 1 base from V and 3 bases from J, with 10 bases between. The CDR3 has 15 residues.

The sample holds one count of this clone. V and J are TRBV5-1 and TRBJ2-7; maybe TRBD1 (5 bases). Germline V gives CDR1 SGHRS, CDR2 YFSETQ. Trimming removed 3 bases from V and 3 bases from J, with 10 bases in between. The CDR3 runs to 13 residues. The CDR3 loop is CASSYGDSYEQYF. The CDR3, as DNA: TGCGCCAGCAGCTACGGAGACAGCTACGAGCAGTACTTC.

The rearrangement joins TRBV7-2 to TRBJ2-1, with TRBD2 identical over 7 bases. The CDR3 is made up of 13 amino acids. V gave up 8 bases and J gave up 5 bases; unmatched junction bases: 6. Germline CDR1 SGHTA, CDR2 FQGNSA. The CDR3 sequence is CASFREVNNEQFF. CDR3 nucleotides: TGTGCCAGCTTTCGGGAGGTAAACAATGAGCAGTTCTTC. The full variable domain, its missing parts supplied by reference TRBV7-2 and TRBJ2-1, is GAGVSQSPSNKVTEKGKDVELRCDPISGHTALYWYRQSLGQGLEFLIYFQGNSAPDKSGLPSDRFSAERTGGSVSTLTIQRTQQEDSAVYLCASFREVNNEQFFGPGTRLTVL.

The rearrangement joins TRBV6-6 to TRBJ1-2; D gene uncertain. Germline CDR1 and CDR2: MNHNY and SVGAGI (reference sequence). V gave up 2 bases and J gave up 7 bases, with 17 bases separating them. This CDR3 region has 15 residues. The CDR3 DNA reads TGTGCCAGCAGTTACGCAGTCGGACTAGTCCTTGGCTACACCTTC. This gives the protein CASSYAVGLVLGYTF.

This chain links TRBV5-1 with TRBJ2-5; 8 bases align to TRBD2. Trimming at V came to 9 bases and at J to 3 bases, leaving 13 bases not matched to a gene. There are 15 residues in the CDR3. Germline CDR1 SGHRS, CDR2 YFSETQ. The CDR3 protein is CATRPGLVFKETQYF. CDR3 coding DNA: TGCGCCACCCGTCCGGGACTAGTTTTTAAAGAGACCCAGTACTTC.

The chain combines TRBV4-1 with TRBJ1-5; maybe TRBD1 (5 bases). V gave up 0 bases and J gave up 7 bases, with 7 bases separating them. This CDR3 has 13 amino acids. Per the germline V gene, CDR1 is MGHRA and CDR2 is YSYEKL. The CDR3 DNA sequence: TGCGCCAGCAGCCAAGAAAGGGGACAGCCCCAGCATTTT. Its translation is CASSQERGQPQHF.

This clone turned up a few times. This chain connects TRBV15 to TRBJ2-1; 11 bases match TRBD2. Germline V gene lookup returns CDR1 LNHNV and CDR2 YYDKDF (reference sequence). V gave up 0 bases and J gave up 0 bases; unmatched junction bases: 4. The CDR3 covers 18 residues. CDR3 sequence (DNA): TGTGCCACCAGCAGAGACCGGGGACTAGCGGACTCCTACAATGAGCAGTTCTTC. Translation gives CATSRDRGLADSYNEQFF.